The rows below give T cell receptor beta chains drawn from one sample of a study of T-cell reconstitution after alpha-beta-depleted transplantation in children. TCRdb redid the calling of the PCR reads with MiXCR, one entry per CDR3 protein. The profile covers about 100,000 distinct CDR3 sequences, with 6.4% appearing a single time and roughly 23% taken by the ten largest. The material sequenced was PBMCs, mostly from graft donor cells, taken 360 days after TCRalphabeta/CD19-depleted stem cell transplant. Source of these receptors: a male patient aged 2 to 9 who had a stem cell transplant for acute lymphoblastic leukemia, so the T cells may come from the graft donor. CDR3s include the opening cysteine and the closing phenylalanine or tryptophan. The order of the fields is CDR3 length, V gene, J gene, D gene, clone size, CDR3 DNA, CDR3 protein. The D gene is left open where the match is weak. Size tells how often a clone was seen (once, few, many) or the class of an expanded clone, and some rows leave it out.

length: 13; V: TRBV7-3; J: TRBJ2-5; D: .; size: few; DNA: TGTGCCAGCAGCCCTTGGCACCAAGAGACCCAGTACTTC; CDR3: CASSPWHQETQYF
length: 12; V: TRBV28; J: TRBJ2-1; D: .; size: many; DNA: TGTGCCTTACAGAGCCACTACAATGAGCAGTTCTTC; CDR3: CALQSHYNEQFF
length: 14; V: TRBV7-9; J: TRBJ2-1; D: .; size: many; DNA: TGTGCCAGCAGCTTAGTAGCCAGCTACAATGAGCAGTTCTTC; CDR3: CASSLVASYNEQFF
length: 16; V: TRBV11-1; J: TRBJ2-3; D: .; size: many; DNA: TGTGCCAGCAACTTAGTCGGGACCTACTACACAGATACGCGGTATTTT; CDR3: CASNLVGTYYTDTRYF
length: 15; V: TRBV7-2; J: TRBJ2-7; D: TRBD1; size: few; DNA: TGTGCCAGTTTCGGGACAGGGGCCCACTCCTACGAGCAGTACTTC; CDR3: CASFGTGAHSYEQYF
length: 15; V: TRBV4-1; J: TRBJ1-4; D: .; size: many; DNA: TGCGCCAGCAGCCAAGAAGGGTTCAGGGACGAAAAACTGTTTTTT; CDR3: CASSQEGFRDEKLFF
length: 12; V: TRBV29-1; J: TRBJ2-1; D: TRBD1; size: many; DNA: TGCAGCGGACAGGGGCGAGGCAATGAGCAGTTCTTC; CDR3: CSGQGRGNEQFF
length: 15; V: TRBV7-2; J: TRBJ2-3; D: .; size: few; DNA: TGTGCCAGCAGCTCACCGAGGGAGGGCACAGATACGCAGTATTTT; CDR3: CASSSPREGTDTQYF
length: 14; V: TRBV4-2; J: TRBJ2-7; D: .; size: many; DNA: TGTGCCAGCAGCCAAGTAAAGGCGGCCTACGAGCAGTACTTC; CDR3: CASSQVKAAYEQYF
length: 15; V: TRBV6-2/TRBV6-3; J: TRBJ2-7; D: TRBD1; size: many; DNA: TGTGCCAGCAGGACCCCTTGGGACAGACCCTACGAGCAGTACTTC; CDR3: CASRTPWDRPYEQYF
length: 15; V: TRBV24-1; J: TRBJ2-7; D: .; size: .; DNA: TGTGCCACCAGTGAAGGGTGGGGGCCTGGACACGAGCAGTACTTC; CDR3: CATSEGWGPGHEQYF
length: 16; V: TRBV29-1; J: TRBJ2-5; D: TRBD2; size: few; DNA: TGCAGCGTTGGGGGACTAGCGGGAGGGCCTGGGGAGACCCAGTACTTC; CDR3: CSVGGLAGGPGETQYF
length: 14; V: TRBV28; J: TRBJ2-7; D: TRBD2; size: many; DNA: TGTGCCAGCATTCGGACTAGCGGTTTCTACGAGCAGTACTTC; CDR3: CASIRTSGFYEQYF
length: 14; V: TRBV7-9; J: TRBJ1-1; D: .; size: .; DNA: TGTGCCAGCAGCTTTATTGCGCCCGGGACTGAAGCTTTCTTT; CDR3: CASSFIAPGTEAFF
length: 14; V: TRBV4-1; J: TRBJ2-1; D: .; size: few; DNA: TGCGCCAGCAGCCTGACCGGAACAGGGAAGGGGCAGTTCTTC; CDR3: CASSLTGTGKGQFF
length: 16; V: TRBV9; J: TRBJ2-2; D: TRBD2; size: .; DNA: TGTGCCAGCAGCGTACGGGAGGGGGGGCCTTCCGGGGAGCTGTTTTTT; CDR3: CASSVREGGPSGELFF
length: 13; V: TRBV24-1; J: TRBJ2-5; D: .; size: many; DNA: TGTGCCACCAGTGATCCAGATCAAGAGACCCAGTACTTC; CDR3: CATSDPDQETQYF
length: 13; V: TRBV29-1; J: TRBJ1-2; D: .; size: many; DNA: TGCAGCGTTGATACCCGGGACCCCTATGGCTACACCTTC; CDR3: CSVDTRDPYGYTF
length: 12; V: TRBV6-5; J: TRBJ1-1; D: .; size: many; DNA: TGTGCCAGCAGTTACTCGAGGGCTGAAGCTTTCTTT; CDR3: CASSYSRAEAFF
length: 18; V: TRBV20-1; J: TRBJ2-1; D: .; size: .; DNA: TGCTGTGCTAGAGACTCAGCCGACTTGAGCAGCTCCTACAATGAGCAGTTCTTC; CDR3: CCARDSADLSSSYNEQFF
length: 14; V: TRBV10-3; J: TRBJ2-7; D: .; size: many; DNA: TGTGCCATCAGTACCGGGACGGGGCCCTACGAGCAGTACTTC; CDR3: CAISTGTGPYEQYF
length: 14; V: TRBV7-2; J: TRBJ1-2; D: .; size: few; DNA: TGTGCCAGCAGCTTAGAACAGGGAATCTATGGCTACACCTTC; CDR3: CASSLEQGIYGYTF
length: 14; V: TRBV20-1; J: TRBJ1-2; D: .; size: many; DNA: TGCAGTGCTAGAGATACTTTTAGAAACTATGGCTACACCTTC; CDR3: CSARDTFRNYGYTF
length: 13; V: TRBV5-5; J: TRBJ2-1; D: .; size: many; DNA: TGTGCCAGCAGCTTGGACAGGGAAAATGAGCAGTTCTTC; CDR3: CASSLDRENEQFF
length: 15; V: TRBV10-3; J: TRBJ2-1; D: TRBD2; size: many; DNA: TGTGCCATCAGTCCTAGCGGGAGGTCCTACAATGAGCAGTTCTTC; CDR3: CAISPSGRSYNEQFF
length: 15; V: TRBV4-2; J: TRBJ2-7; D: .; size: few; DNA: TGTGCCAGCAGCCAAGTAGTATTAGCGGAGTACGAGCAGTACTTC; CDR3: CASSQVVLAEYEQYF
length: 14; V: TRBV5-5; J: TRBJ2-2; D: .; size: many; DNA: TGTGCCAGCACCTCAAGGACAGTAACCGGGGAGCTGTTTTTT; CDR3: CASTSRTVTGELFF
length: 14; V: TRBV18; J: TRBJ2-7; D: TRBD1; size: few; DNA: TGTGCCAGCTCACGGATGGACAGGGAGGACGAGCAGTACTTC; CDR3: CASSRMDREDEQYF